This T cell receptor (beta chain) derives from a study of shared clonotypes between healthy human individuals. Only in-frame clones appear in the TCRdb table, and some are missing; sequencing was by immunoSEQ multiplex PCR. Among 850,000 to 1,200,000 clones listed, approximately 70% were seen once. All donors qualified as healthy HIV-negative adults and had experienced no recent acute infections or vaccinations. CD4+ cells yielded CD45RA+ naive and CD45RA-negative memory subsets. Germline CDR1 MNHEY, CDR2 SVGAGI. With V trimmed by 3 bases and J by 4 bases, 5 bases remained unmatched. This CDR3 is built from 14 residues.

The chain combines TRBV6-5 with TRBJ2-7; TRBD2 matches at 8 bases. The sample was memory CD4+ T cells sorted from blood. Subset denoted: CD45RA-negative fraction. The TCR sequence derives from a man aged 18 to 29 in good health. The CDR3 region has the DNA TGTGCCAGCAGTTATGGGGCGGGAGGTTACGAGCAGTACTTC. Residues: CASSYGAGGYEQYF.